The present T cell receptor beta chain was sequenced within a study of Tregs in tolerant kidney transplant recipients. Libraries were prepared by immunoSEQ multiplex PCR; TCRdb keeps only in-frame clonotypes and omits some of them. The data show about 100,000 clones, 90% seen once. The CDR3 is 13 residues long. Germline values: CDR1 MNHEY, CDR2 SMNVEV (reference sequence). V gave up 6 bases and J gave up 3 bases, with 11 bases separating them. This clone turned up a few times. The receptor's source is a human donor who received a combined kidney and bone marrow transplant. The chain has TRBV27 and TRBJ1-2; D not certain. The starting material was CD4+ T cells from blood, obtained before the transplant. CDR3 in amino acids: CASSRDGDYGYTF. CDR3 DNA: TGTGCCAGCAGCCGAGACGGGGACTATGGCTACACCTTC.